This T cell receptor (beta chain) derives from a study of T-cell memory formation after mild COVID-19. Only a few counts were recorded for this clonotype. Its target is unknown. Study-level results: Clones that contracted clustered mainly in CM and EM if CD4+ and in EMRA if CD8+. A balance of CD4 and CD8 characterized clones contracting day 15 to 85, whereas later expanders leaned CD4+.

The CDR3 consists of 13 residues. Between the trimmed V and J ends, which lost 7 bases and 4 bases, there was a span of 13 bases. TCR alpha and TCR beta cDNA libraries carrying sample barcodes and UMIs came from 5'RACE with constant-segment primers. MiXCR was run by TCRdb on the 5' RACE reads, yielding one entry per CDR3 protein. The repertoire holds under 250,000 distinct CDR3 sequences, with more than 8% as singletons. V and J are TRBV12-3 or TRBV12-4 and TRBJ1-1; D unresolved. The receptor was isolated from a man aged 18-30 years who had mild COVID-19 (a few samples of this study predate the infection). Cell type and time point are not known. Sample: PBMCs or a T cell subset sorted from them (not recorded which). CDR3 sequence (DNA): TGTGCCAGCACCTCCACAGTGACCACTGAAGCTTTCTTT. Amino acids: CASTSTVTTEAFF.